The clone carrying this T cell receptor (beta chain) has a handful of counts. Its target is unknown. This specimen belongs to a study of T cells after yellow fever vaccination. Turning to the study itself: It was SMART-Seq v4 Ultra Low Input that prepared the fractions with low cell numbers.

CDR3 length: 14 amino acids. Germline V gene data show CDR1 as SGHNT and CDR2 as YYREEE (reference sequence). The V end was cut by 4 bases, the J end by 8 bases, with 16 bases between. Study outcomes and limitations: Booster samples showed a return of most primary-vaccination clones (almost 97% CD4, approximately 88% CD8).

TCRdb re-derived calls from the 5' RACE reads in MiXCR, one entry per CDR3 protein. The top ten clones hold about 0.61% of a sample with about 130,000 distinct CDR3 sequences, just over 6.5% of them seen once. The receptor was isolated from a man in his thirties or forties who received the YFV17D yellow fever vaccine. The rearrangement joins TRBV5-4 to TRBJ2-1; D not certain. The sample consisted of CD4+ T cells sorted from PBMCs, taken 10 days after the yellow fever booster vaccination. CDR3 nucleotides: TGTGCCAGCAGCCCCGAGCCGTATAGAGATGAGCAGTTCTTC. Amino acids: CASSPEPYRDEQFF.